This record concerns one TCR beta chain sequence. Antigen unknown. The data were taken from a study of shared clonotypes between healthy human individuals. The study, taken as a whole, reports: Clonotype sharing among donors was thought likely to change with sequencing depth.

Germline V gene lookup returns CDR1 SGHTA and CDR2 FQGNSA. The V and J ends lost 1 base and 3 bases respectively, with 16 bases between them. The CDR3 sequence is 17 residues long. Deep-level running was used for the assay. The data were produced by immunoSEQ multiplex PCR, yet TCRdb's version contains in-frame clones alone and is incomplete. The table has approximately 1,000,000 clones, about four fifths seen once; the top ten hold more than 0.45%. The donors, healthy adults who were HIV-negative, had experienced no recent acute infections or vaccinations. Investigators divided CD4+ cells into CD45RA+ naive and CD45RA-negative memory subsets.

The sequenced sample consisted of memory CD4+ T cells from PBMCs. Stated subset: CD45RA-negative fraction. V is TRBV7-2 and J is TRBJ1-3; no definite D call. This sequence was found in a man younger than 30 in good health. Some clones in this sample may be carry-over from other donors' samples. The CDR3 is CASSLESARESGNTIYF. DNA for the CDR3: TGTGCCAGCAGCTTAGAAAGCGCCCGGGAGAGTGGAAACACCATATATTTT.